These T cell receptor beta chains were read from a single sample in a study of blood T cell repertoires in COVID-19. This table comes from immunoSEQ multiplex PCR, and its TCRdb copy is limited to in-frame clones, with some not included. This sample yields about 170,000 clones, of which under 90% are seen a single time; 14% belongs to the top ten. The sequencing sample was made of peripheral blood. The receptors originated from a woman aged 70-85 years with COVID-19, enrolled during active disease. Both conserved end residues are part of each CDR3. The D gene is left open where the match is weak. Clone size is given for some rows only: seen once, a few or many times, or a class if the clone is expanded.

j_call clone_size d_call v_call cdr3_aa cdr3_nt
TRBJ1-4 . . TRBV19 CASSIGGSTNEKLFF TGTGCCAGTAGTATTGGAGGTTCAACTAATGAAAAACTGTTTTTT
TRBJ1-1 . . TRBV7-2 CASSPAGQLNTEAFF TGTGCCAGCAGCCCTGCAGGACAGCTGAACACTGAAGCTTTCTTT
TRBJ2-1 . . TRBV4-2 CASSQATGFSYNEQFF TGTGCCAGCAGCCAAGCAACAGGGTTCTCCTACAATGAGCAGTTCTTC
TRBJ2-1 . . TRBV11-3 CASSFQRTGMAFF TGTGCCAGCAGCTTCCAACGCACAGGTATGGCGTTCTTC
TRBJ2-7 . . TRBV6-5 CASSPRQVDSYEQYF TGTGCCAGCAGTCCCAGACAGGTTGATTCCTACGAGCAGTACTTC
TRBJ1-4 . . TRBV27 CASSLWGDNEKLFF TGTGCCAGCAGTTTATGGGGGGATAATGAAAAACTGTTTTTT
TRBJ2-7 few TRBD1 TRBV27 CASSLDRGSYEQYF TGTGCCAGCAGTTTAGACAGGGGGTCCTACGAGCAGTACTTC
TRBJ2-1 . . TRBV27 CASSNRGLSYNEQFF TGTGCCAGCAGTAATAGGGGCCTCTCCTACAATGAGCAGTTCTTC
TRBJ1-1 once TRBD1 TRBV5-4 CASYRDRIYTEAFF TGTGCCAGCTACCGGGACAGGATTTACACTGAAGCTTTCTTT
TRBJ1-5 . . TRBV3-1/TRBV3-2 CASSQDIRNQPQHF TGTGCCAGCAGCCAAGATATCCGGAATCAGCCCCAGCATTTT
TRBJ2-1 . TRBD2 TRBV7-6 CASSSLSGRTYNEQFF TGTGCCAGCAGCTCATTAAGCGGGAGGACCTACAATGAGCAGTTCTTC
TRBJ1-1 . . TRBV5-5 CASSPSEVNTEAFF TGTGCCAGCAGCCCTAGTGAAGTGAACACTGAAGCTTTCTTT
TRBJ1-5 . TRBD1 TRBV7-8 CASRLAGGGGQPQHF TGTGCCAGCAGGTTGGCAGGGGGCGGAGGTCAGCCCCAGCATTTT
TRBJ2-2 . TRBD2 TRBV10-3 CAISEFRLAGGTGELFF TGTGCCATCAGTGAGTTCCGACTAGCGGGGGGCACCGGGGAGCTGTTTTTT
TRBJ1-2 . . TRBV3-1/TRBV3-2 CASSHPGRVGHGYTF TGTGCCAGCAGCCACCCAGGGAGGGTGGGCCATGGCTACACCTTC
TRBJ1-1 . . TRBV7-9 CASSLWTALEAFF TGTGCCAGCAGCCTCTGGACAGCCCTTGAAGCTTTCTTT
TRBJ2-5 . TRBD1 TRBV19 CASSWDRVSETQYF TGTGCCAGTAGTTGGGACAGGGTATCCGAGACCCAGTACTTC
TRBJ2-3 . . TRBV6-1 CASSEATGVTDTQYF TGTGCCAGCAGTGAAGCGACGGGGGTCACAGATACGCAGTATTTT
TRBJ2-3 few . TRBV7-8 CASSLDTSSTDTQYF TGTGCCAGCAGCTTAGACACTAGCTCCACAGATACGCAGTATTTT
TRBJ1-2 . TRBD1 TRBV7-2 CASSLNAGGSYGYTF TGTGCCAGCAGCCTGAATGCAGGGGGCAGCTATGGCTACACCTTC
TRBJ2-1 . TRBD1 TRBV24-1 CATSGDQDRGSNEQFF TGTGCCACCAGTGGGGATCAGGACAGGGGATCCAATGAGCAGTTCTTC
TRBJ2-5 . . TRBV3-1/TRBV3-2 CASSQMGALETQYF TGTGCCAGCAGCCAAATGGGGGCATTAGAGACCCAGTACTTC
TRBJ2-1 once TRBD2 TRBV10-2 CASRNSGGAHEQFF TGCGCCAGCCGTAATAGCGGGGGGGCGCATGAGCAGTTCTTC
TRBJ2-7 . . TRBV28 CASSFPRRVGGFIYEQYF TGTGCCAGCAGTTTTCCTCGACGGGTGGGAGGATTCATTTACGAGCAGTACTTC
TRBJ2-5 . TRBD2 TRBV19 CASSINAGRGTQYF TGTGCCAGTAGTATCAATGCAGGGAGGGGGACCCAGTACTTC
TRBJ2-5 . . TRBV18 CASSAQETQYF TGTGCCAGCTCGGCCCAAGAGACCCAGTACTTC
TRBJ2-1 . TRBD2 TRBV29-1 CSGRWASGHEQFF TGCAGCGGGCGTTGGGCTAGCGGGCATGAGCAGTTCTTC
TRBJ1-1 . . TRBV7-8 CASSLSQMNTEAFF TGTGCCAGCAGCTTATCGCAGATGAACACTGAAGCTTTCTTT
TRBJ2-2 . TRBD2 TRBV6-1 CAGSVLAGGGSGELFF TGTGCCGGCAGTGTTTTAGCGGGAGGCGGGTCCGGGGAGCTGTTTTTT
TRBJ1-2 . . TRBV24-1 CATSDLRQDYGYTF TGTGCCACCAGTGATTTGAGGCAGGACTATGGCTACACCTTC
TRBJ2-5 few TRBD1 TRBV5-1 CATREHVTGETQYF TGCGCCACCCGTGAACATGTGACAGGGGAGACCCAGTACTTC
TRBJ2-1 . TRBD2 TRBV24-1 CATSDPGTSGYNEQFF TGTGCCACCAGTGACCCCGGGACTAGCGGGTATAATGAGCAGTTCTTC
TRBJ1-5 . . TRBV6-1 CASSETPGGNQPQHF TGTGCCAGCAGTGAGACACCGGGGGGCAATCAGCCCCAGCATTTT
TRBJ2-7 . TRBD2 TRBV7-2 CASSQAGGDWEQYF TGTGCCAGCAGCCAAGCGGGAGGGGATTGGGAGCAGTACTTC
TRBJ2-5 . . TRBV7-9 CASSLTTGKETQYF TGTGCCAGCAGCTTAACTACAGGGAAAGAGACCCAGTACTTC
TRBJ2-7 . TRBD1 TRBV5-1 CASSSDRGSYEQYF TGCGCCAGCAGCTCGGACAGGGGGTCGTACGAGCAGTACTTC
TRBJ2-3 . . TRBV27 CASSDGGPRTDTQYF TGTGCCAGCAGTGATGGCGGGCCCCGCACAGATACGCAGTATTTT
TRBJ2-5 . . TRBV20-1 CSASEDPGVETQYF TGCAGTGCTAGTGAAGACCCAGGGGTAGAGACCCAGTACTTC
TRBJ2-2 . TRBD1 TRBV10-3 CAIRRDRANPGELFF TGTGCCATCAGAAGGGACAGGGCGAATCCCGGGGAGCTGTTTTTT
TRBJ1-2 . . TRBV19 CASMAKENYGYTF TGTGCCAGTATGGCGAAGGAGAACTATGGCTACACCTTC
TRBJ2-3 . . TRBV5-1 CASSLGGDTQYF TGCGCCAGCAGCTTGGGAGGAGATACGCAGTATTTT
TRBJ2-5 . TRBD1 TRBV19 CASSRRTTGYGLETQYF TGTGCCAGTAGTAGGAGAACGACAGGGTACGGTCTAGAGACCCAGTACTTC
TRBJ2-7 . TRBD1 TRBV6-5 CASRTGQVYEQYF TGTGCCAGCAGGACCGGACAGGTCTACGAGCAGTACTTC
TRBJ2-7 . TRBD1 TRBV27 CATTRTGARYEQYF TGTGCCACCACCCGGACAGGGGCGCGCTACGAGCAGTACTTC
TRBJ2-1 . . TRBV25-1 CASSTGTYNEQFF TGTGCCAGCAGCACCGGGACCTACAATGAGCAGTTCTTC
TRBJ1-3 . . TRBV30 CAWSSSSGNTIYF TGTGCCTGGAGTTCGAGCTCTGGAAACACCATATATTTT
TRBJ2-6 . . TRBV30 CAWSGGFSGANVLTF TGTGCCTGGTCAGGGGGGTTCTCTGGGGCCAACGTCCTGACTTTC
TRBJ1-5 . TRBD1 TRBV28 CASRANRGRFPQHF TGTGCCAGCAGAGCCAACAGGGGGCGTTTCCCCCAGCATTTT
TRBJ2-1 . TRBD1 TRBV28 CASSLRAGGDNEQFF TGTGCCAGCAGTTTAAGGGCAGGGGGAGACAATGAGCAGTTCTTC
TRBJ1-4 . . TRBV28 CASRPGSGEKLFF TGTGCCAGCAGGCCAGGGTCTGGGGAAAAACTGTTTTTT
TRBJ2-5 . TRBD1 TRBV5-1 CASSLGLHTGGETQYF TGCGCCAGCAGCTTGGGTCTCCACACAGGGGGGGAGACCCAGTACTTC
TRBJ2-3 few . TRBV18 CASSPNRASTDTQYF TGTGCCAGCTCACCAAACAGGGCCTCCACAGATACGCAGTATTTT
TRBJ1-1 . . TRBV7-2 CASSLPRPGGSTEAFF TGTGCCAGCAGCTTACCGAGGCCTGGAGGGAGCACTGAAGCTTTCTTT
TRBJ1-3 . . TRBV11-2 CASSTPRGGSGNTIYF TGTGCCAGCAGCACGCCAAGGGGCGGCTCTGGAAACACCATATATTTT
TRBJ2-1 . . TRBV2 CASSRSGVYNEQFF TGTGCCAGCAGTCGTTCCGGGGTCTACAATGAGCAGTTCTTC
TRBJ1-1 once . TRBV18 CASSPRPKGGTEAFF TGTGCCAGCTCACCACGCCCCAAGGGAGGGACTGAAGCTTTCTTT
TRBJ2-1 . . TRBV21-1 CASSKHRGGNEQFF TGTGCCAGCAGCAAACATAGGGGAGGCAATGAGCAGTTCTTC